The 2 T cell receptor beta chains presented below share a single source sample, sequenced in a study of blood T cell repertoires in COVID-19. Profiling relied on immunoSEQ multiplex PCR, and the TCRdb table lists in-frame clones only, not all of them. The repertoire consists of under 400,000 clones, with around 90% occurring once and the leading ten covering approximately 6.2%. The sequenced material came from peripheral blood. Receptors originate from a man younger than 30 with active or convalescent COVID-19.

This clone was observed once. The chain uses TRBV6-5 and TRBJ1-5; tentative D call: TRBD1 (6 bases). Germline V gene sequence: CDR1 MNHEY, CDR2 SVGAGI. V dropped 8 bases and J dropped 7 bases, with 18 bases sitting between them. The CDR3 spans 14 residues. The CDR3 spells CASGTGIVGQPQHF. The DNA for the CDR3 is TGTGCCAGCGGAACAGGGATAGTTGGGCAGCCCCAGCATTTT.

This clone was counted once. V usage is TRBV19 and J usage is TRBJ1-5; 9 bases are shared with TRBD1. The CDR3 totals 13 residues. Trimming at V came to 6 bases and at J to 4 bases, leaving 1 base not matched to a gene. Germline V gene sequence: CDR1 LNHDA, CDR2 SQIVND (reference sequence). This CDR3 reads CASRGQGNQPQHF. The CDR3 DNA is TGTGCCAGTAGAGGACAGGGGAATCAGCCCCAGCATTTT.